These T cell receptor beta chains were read from a single sample in a study of T cell repertoires in cytomegalovirus infection. From the reads, TCRdb called clonotypes with MiXCR, one entry per CDR3 protein. Of 150,000 to 200,000 distinct CDR3 sequences detected, less than 9.5% appear once; the ten largest clones hold about 5%. The material sequenced was PBMCs. Receptors were obtained from a human donor in good health (CMV status not recorded). Some clones in this sample may be carry-over from other donors' samples. Both conserved end residues are part of each CDR3. A D gene is named only where the DNA matches it firmly. The size of a clone is reported for some rows only, either as once, few or many, or as a class for expanded clones.

size,V,D,J,CDR3,DNA
many,TRBV12-3/TRBV12-4,.,TRBJ2-7,CASSPDSNYEQYF,TGTGCCAGCAGCCCGGACAGTAACTACGAGCAGTACTTC
.,TRBV28,.,TRBJ1-1,CASRTDSGTMNTEAFF,TGTGCCAGCAGGACGGACAGCGGGACCATGAACACTGAAGCTTTCTTT
many,TRBV7-2,.,TRBJ1-4,CASSKGGGGGEKLFF,TGTGCCAGCAGCAAAGGGGGGGGCGGGGGTGAAAAACTGTTTTTT
.,TRBV19,TRBD2,TRBJ2-1,CATLGRAGGPGEQFF,TGTGCCACCCTGGGGAGAGCGGGAGGGCCCGGTGAGCAGTTCTTC
.,TRBV11-2,.,TRBJ2-1,CASSLVLAGYEQFF,TGTGCCAGCAGCTTAGTTCTAGCTGGCTATGAGCAGTTCTTC
many,TRBV11-2,.,TRBJ1-1,CASSLALGYNMNTEAFF,TGTGCCAGCAGCTTAGCGTTGGGATATAACATGAACACTGAAGCTTTCTTT
many,TRBV6-6,.,TRBJ1-4,CASSSPHIPTNEKLFF,TGTGCCAGCAGTTCTCCTCATATCCCGACTAATGAAAAACTGTTTTTT
many,TRBV7-2,.,TRBJ1-1,CASSLNGDLNTEAFF,TGTGCCAGCAGCTTAAACGGGGACTTGAACACTGAAGCTTTCTTT
many,TRBV7-2,TRBD1,TRBJ2-7,CASSLVGTGGYEQYF,TGTGCCAGCAGCTTAGTGGGCACAGGGGGCTACGAGCAGTACTTC
many,TRBV7-2,.,TRBJ1-5,CASSPWGGISNQPQHF,TGTGCCAGCAGCCCGTGGGGGGGGATTAGCAATCAGCCCCAGCATTTT
many,TRBV7-2,TRBD2,TRBJ2-7,CASSLVAGSAYEQYF,TGTGCCAGCAGCCTGGTAGCGGGCTCTGCCTACGAGCAGTACTTC
few,TRBV11-2,TRBD2,TRBJ2-3,CASTAGGGAGTDTQYF,TGTGCCAGCACCGCGGGCGGGGGGGCCGGCACAGATACGCAGTATTTT
.,TRBV28,.,TRBJ2-7,CASRIGKGYEQYF,TGTGCCAGCAGAATTGGCAAGGGCTACGAGCAGTACTTC
.,TRBV24-1,.,TRBJ1-5,CATSDSGATHLQPQHF,TGTGCCACCAGTGATTCCGGGGCTACACATCTTCAGCCCCAGCATTTT
many,TRBV7-8,.,TRBJ2-2,CASSLSYDRLNTGELFF,TGTGCCAGCAGCTTAAGCTACGACAGGCTGAACACCGGGGAGCTGTTTTTT
.,TRBV7-9,.,TRBJ2-3,CASSPPVAGPNTDTQYF,TGTGCCAGCAGCCCGCCGGTTGCGGGCCCAAACACAGATACGCAGTATTTT
.,TRBV14,.,TRBJ2-1,CASSQGGLSSTYNEQFF,TGTGCCAGCAGCCAAGGGGGACTCAGCTCCACCTACAATGAGCAGTTCTTC
many,TRBV12-3/TRBV12-4,.,TRBJ1-4,CASSLARSLGEKLFF,TGTGCCAGCAGTTTAGCCCGGTCCCTCGGAGAAAAACTGTTTTTT
many,TRBV6-2/TRBV6-3,.,TRBJ1-2,CASSSLDSSRYDGYTF,TGTGCCAGCAGTTCCCTTGACTCCAGTAGGTATGATGGCTACACCTTC
.,TRBV6-5,.,TRBJ1-2,CASREGLGFGYGYTF,TGTGCCAGCAGGGAGGGTTTAGGTTTCGGATATGGCTACACCTTC
medium-sized,TRBV4-1,.,TRBJ2-1,CASTRGNEQFF,TGCGCCAGCACCCGGGGCAATGAGCAGTTCTTC
few,TRBV5-6,.,TRBJ1-5,CASSSGPSLNQPQHF,TGTGCCAGCAGCTCAGGACCCTCCCTCAATCAGCCCCAGCATTTT
few,TRBV4-2,.,TRBJ2-2,CASSQRLDEYRELFF,TGTGCCAGCAGCCAAAGACTAGACGAGTACCGGGAGCTGTTTTTT
.,TRBV28,.,TRBJ2-3,CASSRAGMTDTQYF,TGTGCCAGCAGCCGGGCCGGGATGACAGATACGCAGTATTTT
many,TRBV10-3,.,TRBJ1-5,CATKQGDSNQPQHF,TGTGCCACCAAACAGGGAGATAGCAATCAGCCCCAGCATTTT